Listed here are 22 T cell receptor beta chains from one sample, sequenced in a study of monozygotic twins with inflammatory bowel disease. Each CDR3 protein gets one entry in TCRdb, which reprocessed the 5' RACE reads and gives no DNA. The table for this sample gives 45,000 or so distinct CDR3 sequences. The material sequenced was blood. The source of these receptors is a human donor with ulcerative colitis or Crohn's disease, or a healthy co-twin of an affected twin (not recorded which).

The V gene is TRBV20-1, the J gene TRBJ2-7; TCRdb's assignment of TRBD2 cannot be checked, as there is no DNA. The CDR3 runs 15 residues. Germline V gene sequence: CDR1 DFQATT, CDR2 SNEGSKA (reference sequence). The CDR3 region is CSARGRTSYSYEQYF.

The chain joins TRBV24-1 to TRBJ2-3; the D gene TCRdb calls, TRBD1, cannot be checked with no DNA. CDR3 length: 15 amino acids. Germline CDR1 reads KGHDR; CDR2 reads SFDVKD. This CDR3 is CATSGGRGDTDTQYF.

The chain couples TRBV29-1 to TRBJ2-7. The length of the CDR3 is 11 residues. Germline V gene lookup returns CDR1 SQVTM and CDR2 ANQGSEA. The CDR3 reads CSVDHNYEQYF.

The V gene is TRBV3-1, the J gene TRBJ2-7; TCRdb gives TRBD2 as the D gene, but with no DNA this cannot be confirmed. Germline assignment: CDR1 LGHDT and CDR2 YNNKEL (reference sequence). The CDR3 sequence is 13 residues long. The CDR3 region is CASSNREGYEQYF.

The V gene is TRBV25-1, the J gene TRBJ2-1; the D call of TRBD2 rests on TCRdb alone, since no DNA is present to check it. CDR1 is MGHDK, CDR2 SYGVNS, per germline. CDR3 length: 15 residues. The CDR3 spells CASNMAGGSYNEQFF.

This chain joins TRBV12-3 or TRBV12-4 and TRBJ2-6. The CDR3 has 15 residues. The CDR3 region is CASGREGSEANVLTF.

The V gene is TRBV7-2, the J gene TRBJ2-3; TCRdb proposes TRBD2, but this gene call is untestable without DNA. Germline assignment: CDR1 SGHTA and CDR2 FQGNSA. The CDR3 has 16 residues. The CDR3 sequence is CASSLVGAPSTDTQYF.

This clonotype is classed as medium-sized by frequency. V usage is TRBV6-5 and J usage is TRBJ2-7; the TCRdb call, TRBD2, lacks DNA for checking. Per germline, CDR1 MNHEY and CDR2 SVGAGI. This CDR3 comprises 14 residues. This CDR3 is CASSYERGAYEQYF.

The chain employs TRBV6-1 and TRBJ2-1; checking the TCRdb D call of TRBD2 is not possible without DNA. This CDR3 has 18 residues. Germline loops: CDR1 MNHNS, CDR2 SASEGT. CDR3 residues: CASSESTSGSSSYNEQFF.

V usage is TRBV20-1 and J usage is TRBJ1-6; the TCRdb call, TRBD1, lacks DNA for checking. Germline CDR1 and CDR2: DFQATT and SNEGSKA (reference sequence). The CDR3 extends over 15 amino acids. The CDR3 sequence is CSARALGTGVSPLHF.

The rearrangement joins TRBV5-1 to TRBJ1-2; the D gene TCRdb calls, TRBD1, cannot be checked with no DNA. CDR3 length equals 14 residues. Germline V gene lookup returns CDR1 SGHRS and CDR2 YFSETQ. The CDR3 sequence is CASSEGQSNYGYTF.

The V and J genes are TRBV6-1 and TRBJ2-3; TCRdb proposes TRBD1, but this gene call is untestable without DNA. Per germline, CDR1 MNHNS and CDR2 SASEGT. This CDR3 contains 15 residues. CDR3 loop: CASSPVRLSTDTQYF.

This sequence joins TRBV5-1 and TRBJ1-2; the TRBD1 assignment by TCRdb is unverifiable without DNA. The CDR3 length is 16 residues. Germline CDR1 SGHRS, CDR2 YFSETQ. The CDR3 protein is CASSLSRGPNNYGYTF.

The chain carries TRBV27 and TRBJ2-7; TCRdb picks TRBD2, but there is no DNA to check that call. Germline V CDR1 and CDR2: MNHEY, SMNVEV (reference sequence). CDR3 size: 17 residues. CDR3 loop: CASSLAWGTSGSYEQYF.

V and J are TRBV5-6 and TRBJ2-2. The CDR3 length is 15 residues. Germline V lookup: CDR1 SGHDT, CDR2 YYEEEE. CDR3 protein: CASSLFGTNTGELFF.

The V gene is TRBV3-1, the J gene TRBJ1-1. There are 17 residues in the CDR3. Germline V gene lookup returns CDR1 LGHDT and CDR2 YNNKEL (reference sequence). Here the CDR3 reads CASSQEAGWARATEAFF.

This rearrangement joins TRBV15 to TRBJ1-4. This CDR3 is built from 16 residues. Germline V gives CDR1 LNHNV, CDR2 YYDKDF (reference sequence). The CDR3 protein is CATSRAGGRRNEKLFF.

The J gene is TRBJ2-7, the V gene TRBV5-4; TCRdb reports TRBD1, a call that lacks DNA to check it against. The CDR3 has 15 amino acids. The germline V gene has CDR1 SGHNT and CDR2 YYREEE (reference sequence). Here the CDR3 reads CASSRQGDNTYEQYF.

V and J are TRBV28 and TRBJ1-4. The CDR3 spans 15 residues. Looked up from germline, CDR1 is MDHEN and CDR2 is SYDVKM. CDR3 amino acids: CASSRLRPANEKLFF.

This chain uses TRBV5-1 with TRBJ1-2; TCRdb designates TRBD1, a call that cannot be tested without DNA. This CDR3 comprises 13 residues. Germline loops: CDR1 SGHRS, CDR2 YFSETQ. The CDR3 loop reads CASSLQENYGYTF.

The chain recombines TRBV19 with TRBJ1-1. There are 13 residues in the CDR3. The germline gives CDR1 LNHDA, CDR2 SQIVND (reference sequence). The CDR3 sequence: CASSEWDPTEAFF.

The V call is TRBV20-1, the J call TRBJ2-3. CDR3 length: 14 residues. In germline, CDR1 is DFQATT, CDR2 SNEGSKA (reference sequence). The CDR3 spells CSARDLKEADTQYF.